This paragraph covers one T cell receptor beta chain sequence. The sample originates from a study of blood T cell repertoires in COVID-19. In the study overall: Researchers got acute and convalescent COVID-19 samples from the United States, Italy and Spain. T cells, B-cell-depleted T cells, or PBMCs supplied cDNA or gDNA.

V lost 0 bases and J 2 bases, leaving 13 bases between the germline ends. CDR1 and CDR2 from the germline V gene are SQVTM and ANQGSEA. The CDR3 length is 15 residues. Methods used by the authors: Scientists estimated how many nucleated cells there were by amplifying reference gene primers. The table came from immunoSEQ multiplex PCR; TCRdb's copy has only in-frame clones and leaves some out. V and J calls plus clone size are reproduced from that table; the DNA served to infer D and trimming. This table has a few hundred thousand clones, 89% appearing once. What was sequenced was peripheral blood. J is TRBJ2-5 and V is TRBV29-1; D is unclear. The TCR was taken from a man between 50 and 59 years old with acute or convalescent COVID-19. The DNA of the CDR3 is TGCAGCGTTGAAGATTGGAAGTCAGGTCAAGAGACCCAGTACTTC. It encodes CSVEDWKSGQETQYF. Complete variable domain (other parts from reference TRBV29-1 and TRBJ2-5): SAVISQKPSRDICQRGTSLTIQCQVDSQVTMMFWYRQQPGQSLTLIATANQGSEATYESGFVIDKFPISRPNLTFSTLTVSNMSPEDSSIYLCSVEDWKSGQETQYFGPGTRLLVL.